The clone carrying this T cell receptor beta chain was counted once. The record originates from a study of blood T cell repertoires in COVID-19. V was pared by 1 base and J by 7 bases, with 13 bases of the junction left unmatched. Germline CDR1 SGHAT, CDR2 FQNNGV. CDR3 length: 16 residues. Produced via immunoSEQ multiplex PCR; TCRdb's table is partial and in-frame only. The sample carries more than 85,000 clones, approximately 86% recorded once. Sample: PBMCs or T cells enriched from blood (not recorded which). The V and J genes are TRBV11-2 and TRBJ2-7, with 7 bases matching TRBD2. The receptor was derived from a woman in her fifties or sixties who had recovered from COVID-19. The chain's CDR3 is CASSLVLAGVMAEQYF. In nucleotides, the CDR3 is TGTGCCAGCAGCTTAGTTTTAGCGGGTGTTATGGCAGAGCAGTACTTC.